Here is one T cell receptor (beta chain) with its context. The antigen remains undetermined. Some clones are missing from TCRdb's copy, which holds only in-frame ones; the method was immunoSEQ multiplex PCR. This table holds approximately 260,000 clones, approximately 83% found once. Trimming cost V 5 bases and J 4 bases; bases outside gene matches: 10. Germline CDR1 is MDHEN and CDR2 is SYDVKM. The CDR3 is made up of 15 amino acids. The sample belongs to a study of cytomegalovirus exposure and HLA in healthy donors. General study findings and limits: For cytomegalovirus status, the classifier reportedly gave diagnoses with high specificity and sensitivity.

This clonotype was obtained from a woman aged 25-40 years in good health and CMV-seropositive. The chain employs TRBV28 and TRBJ2-5, with 7 bases fitting TRBD1. Sequencing input: PBMCs. The CDR3 bases are TGTGCCAGCAGTCCCGCGACAGGGAAGGTAGAGACCCAGTACTTC. Its translation is CASSPATGKVETQYF. The variable domain in full, completed from reference TRBV28 and TRBJ2-5, reads DVKVTQSSRYLVKRTGEKVFLECVQDMDHENMFWYRQDPGLGLRLIYFSYDVKMKEKGDIPEGYSVSREKKERFSLILESASTNQTSMYLCASSPATGKVETQYFGPGTRLLVL.